In its sample, the clone carrying this T cell receptor (beta chain) was seen a few times. What it binds is unknown. Other nucleotide sequences from this sample produce the same CDR3. TCRdb's copy holds only in-frame clones and misses some; the assay was immunoSEQ multiplex PCR. The sample yields over 95,000 clones, more than 70% seen once. This record comes from a study of T cell responses to AZD1222 COVID-19 vaccine. Study-level findings and limits: Targeting of unmutated variant regions was reportedly seen in nearly half of spike-specific TCRs. Recipients of two AZD1222 doses showed rising Spike-specific TCR breadth and depth.

The germline V and J ends were trimmed by 3 bases and 2 bases, with 10 bases remaining between them. Germline V lookup: CDR1 SGHTA, CDR2 FQGNSA. There are 14 residues in the CDR3. This sequence was found in an adult who received the AZD1222 COVID-19 vaccine. Sample: peripheral blood, taken 28 days after the second AZD1222 dose. This chain links TRBV7-2 with TRBJ1-1; D may be TRBD1 (6 bases). The CDR3 protein is CASSLGGQNTEAFF. The CDR3 DNA reads TGTGCCAGCAGCTTGGGGGGGCAAAACACTGAAGCTTTCTTT.